These T cell receptor beta chains were read from a single sample in a study of T cells after yellow fever vaccination. TCRdb used MiXCR to reprocess the 5' RACE reads, holding one entry per CDR3 protein. The sample includes around 100,000 distinct CDR3 sequences, less than 6% of them seen just once. Sequenced here: CD8+ T cells sorted from PBMCs, sampled 10 days after the yellow fever booster vaccination. The receptors stem from a young man who received the YFV17D yellow fever vaccine. Both conserved end residues are part of each CDR3. D genes are given only for firm matches. Some rows mark clone size as missing; the rest say once, few, many or name a class of expanded clone.

j_call | v_call | clone_size | d_call | cdr3_nt | cdr3_aa
TRBJ1-1 | TRBV27 | NA | NA | TGTGCCAGCAGCTCCATCCGGGGGGAGGAAGCTTTCTTT | CASSSIRGEEAFF
TRBJ2-3 | TRBV5-1 | few | NA | TGCGCCAGCAGCTTCACGGGACCCAGCACAGATACGCAGTATTTT | CASSFTGPSTDTQYF
TRBJ2-1 | TRBV24-1 | NA | TRBD2 | TGTGCCACCAGTGATTTGACTAGCGAAGGTGAGCAGTTCTTC | CATSDLTSEGEQFF
TRBJ2-5 | TRBV4-1 | many | NA | TGCGCCAGCAGCCCTAACTTGGGACTCCGGGGGCAGACCCAGTACTTC | CASSPNLGLRGQTQYF
TRBJ2-1 | TRBV5-8 | few | NA | TGTGCCAGCAGCTCCTTAACAACCGAGCACAATGAGCAGTTCTTC | CASSSLTTEHNEQFF
TRBJ2-7 | TRBV5-1 | many | NA | TGCGCCAGCAGCTTAGGTCAGGGATTGAACGAGCAGTACTTC | CASSLGQGLNEQYF
TRBJ2-3 | TRBV13 | NA | NA | TGTGCCAGCAGCTCCCGGGACCCCGGCGCAGATACGCAGTATTTT | CASSSRDPGADTQYF
TRBJ2-7 | TRBV12-3/TRBV12-4 | few | NA | TGTGCCAGCAGTATGGACAGACTCGAGCAGTACTTC | CASSMDRLEQYF
TRBJ1-5 | TRBV4-1 | NA | NA | TGCGCCAGCAGCCAAGGGAAAGGTAGCAATCAGCCCCAGCATTTT | CASSQGKGSNQPQHF
TRBJ1-1 | TRBV5-1 | many | NA | TGCGCCAGCAGCCGGGGCGACCGTGGGAACACTGAAGCTTTCTTT | CASSRGDRGNTEAFF
TRBJ2-7 | TRBV4-1 | many | NA | TGCGCCAGCAGCCGGCGGCGGTCGGACAACTACGAGCAGTACTTC | CASSRRRSDNYEQYF
TRBJ1-6 | TRBV7-8 | few | NA | TGTGCCAGCAGCTTTCGAGGGGAAAATTCACCCCTCCACTTT | CASSFRGENSPLHF
TRBJ1-5 | TRBV15 | few | NA | TGTGCCACCAGCAGGGAGAGGGTGGGGAATCAGCCCCAGCATTTT | CATSRERVGNQPQHF
TRBJ2-7 | TRBV13 | few | TRBD1 | TGTGCCAGCAGCTCACGGGACAGCTCCTACGAGCAGTACTTC | CASSSRDSSYEQYF
TRBJ2-6 | TRBV4-2 | NA | TRBD1 | TGTGCCAGCAGCCAGCAAGACAGGGCCCGGGCTGGGGCCAACGTCCTGACTTTC | CASSQQDRARAGANVLTF
TRBJ2-3 | TRBV12-3/TRBV12-4 | many | NA | TGTGCCAGCAGTCTCATACCACCAGATACGCAGTATTTT | CASSLIPPDTQYF
TRBJ2-5 | TRBV27 | NA | NA | TGTGCCAGCACCCCACAGGGTCGAGAGACCCAGTACTTC | CASTPQGRETQYF
TRBJ2-1 | TRBV21-1 | few | NA | TGTGCCAGCAGCACGGTGAACCTTAGGGGTGAGCAGTTCTTC | CASSTVNLRGEQFF
TRBJ2-7 | TRBV7-2 | few | TRBD1 | TGTGCCAGCAGCTTAGCCGCCGAGGACAGGTCCCTCGCGGATGACGAGCAGTACTTC | CASSLAAEDRSLADDEQYF
TRBJ2-3 | TRBV20-1 | many | NA | TGCAGTGCTAGCGTAATAGGGGGGCGCACAGATACGCAGTATTTT | CSASVIGGRTDTQYF
TRBJ2-7 | TRBV15 | many | NA | TGTGCCACCAGCAGAGATCCTTGGAGAAGCAGGAACTACGAGCAGTACTTC | CATSRDPWRSRNYEQYF
TRBJ2-5 | TRBV20-1 | NA | NA | TGCAGTTCACTAGAAGCGCAGACCCAGTACTTC | CSSLEAQTQYF
TRBJ1-5 | TRBV4-1 | few | TRBD1 | TGCGCCAGCAGCCAAAGACAGGGTAGTATTCAGCCCCAGCATTTT | CASSQRQGSIQPQHF
TRBJ1-3 | TRBV6-5 | NA | NA | TGTGCCAGCAGTCGGCACCAAGGGACTGCCTCTGGAAACACCATATATTTT | CASSRHQGTASGNTIYF
TRBJ2-3 | TRBV4-3 | few | TRBD2 | TGCGCCAGCAGCCGATGGGGGGGGGACACAGATACGCAGTATTTT | CASSRWGGDTDTQYF
TRBJ2-1 | TRBV7-2 | few | TRBD2 | TGTGCCAGCAGCTTAGTCCTCCTGGGTAGCGGGGGGTTAAATGAGCAGTTCTTC | CASSLVLLGSGGLNEQFF
TRBJ1-1 | TRBV7-3 | many | NA | TGTGCCAGCAGCTTAACGGGGGGCAGGGGTGAGGCTTTCTTT | CASSLTGGRGEAFF
TRBJ2-7 | TRBV20-1 | many | TRBD2 | TGCAGTGCTAGGTCCGGGGGGGAGGATCACGAGCAGTACTTC | CSARSGGEDHEQYF
TRBJ2-6 | TRBV7-8 | NA | NA | TGTGCCAGCAGCTTAGACCCCCTCTTAACCTGGGCCAACGTCCTGACTTTC | CASSLDPLLTWANVLTF
TRBJ1-6 | TRBV6-2/TRBV6-3 | few | TRBD1 | TGTGCCAGCAGCTTCCGACAGGGGACAGGTTCACCCCTCCACTTT | CASSFRQGTGSPLHF
TRBJ2-2 | TRBV9 | NA | NA | TGTGCCAGCAGCGTGACGGGATCCGGGGCGAACACCGGGGAGCTGTTTTTT | CASSVTGSGANTGELFF
TRBJ2-7 | TRBV5-4 | NA | NA | TGTGCCAGCAGATTCGGCCCAGGGGCCGGCGAGCAGTACTTC | CASRFGPGAGEQYF
TRBJ2-5 | TRBV10-3 | NA | NA | TGTGCCATCAGTGAGTCTGGAACCGTAGAGACCCAGTACTTC | CAISESGTVETQYF
TRBJ1-4 | TRBV4-3 | few | NA | TGCGCCAGCAGCCAAGATTACTGGGGTAATGAAAAACTGTTTTTT | CASSQDYWGNEKLFF
TRBJ2-1 | TRBV25-1 | few | NA | TGTGCCAGCAGTCGTGCAGGGCGCTCCTACAATGAGCAGTTCTTC | CASSRAGRSYNEQFF
TRBJ2-5 | TRBV11-3 | many | TRBD1 | TGTGCCAGCAGCCTGGGACAGGGGGAGACCCAGTACTTC | CASSLGQGETQYF
TRBJ1-2 | TRBV4-2 | NA | NA | TGTGCCAGCAGTCGAAACCCTTGGAAGGCTAACTATGGCTACACCTTC | CASSRNPWKANYGYTF
TRBJ2-2 | TRBV6-5 | few | TRBD1 | TGTGCCAGCAGTTACTCAAGCAGGGGGTATAACACCGGGGAGCTGTTTTTT | CASSYSSRGYNTGELFF
TRBJ1-2 | TRBV9 | NA | NA | TGTGCCAGCAGCGTAGATGGGAATCCCTATGGCTACACCTTC | CASSVDGNPYGYTF
TRBJ1-6 | TRBV7-9 | NA | NA | TGTGCCAGCAGGTCGGCAGGCCGCTATAATTCACCCCTCCACTTT | CASRSAGRYNSPLHF
TRBJ1-2 | TRBV9 | many | NA | TGTGCCAGCAGCGTAGCTACCGCAGGACCCGGCGGCTACACCTTC | CASSVATAGPGGYTF
TRBJ2-7 | TRBV4-3 | few | NA | TGCGCCAGCAGCCAAGTCTCGGGGTCCTACGAGCAGTACTTC | CASSQVSGSYEQYF
TRBJ1-2 | TRBV7-8 | few | NA | TGTGCCAGCAGCTTAGAGAAGGAGGGGCGCTTGGATGGCTACACCTTC | CASSLEKEGRLDGYTF
TRBJ2-5 | TRBV4-3 | few | TRBD2 | TGCGCCAGCAGCCGAGCCGGGGGGAGGGACCAAGAGACCCAGTACTTC | CASSRAGGRDQETQYF
TRBJ2-3 | TRBV15 | NA | NA | TGTGCCACCAGACCTGGACTACTGAGGGCAGATACGCAGTATTTT | CATRPGLLRADTQYF
TRBJ2-5 | TRBV7-9 | few | NA | TGTGCCAGCAGCTCCGGGATCCAAGAGACCCAGTACTTC | CASSSGIQETQYF
TRBJ1-5 | TRBV5-1 | few | NA | TGCGCCAGCATCCTGACCGGGAGAAATCAGCCCCAGCATTTT | CASILTGRNQPQHF